These T cell receptor beta chains were read from a single sample in a study of blood T cell repertoires in COVID-19. Produced via immunoSEQ multiplex PCR; TCRdb's table is partial and in-frame only. The sample consists of 150,000 to 200,000 clones, 80% to 90% of them appearing once. Sequencing input: peripheral blood. The receptors here all came from a man aged 50-59 years with active or convalescent COVID-19. Both conserved end residues are part of each CDR3. Each record gives: CDR3 DNA, CDR3 protein, J gene, D gene, clone size, V gene. The D gene is left open where the match is weak. Size is stated for part of the rows, as once, few or many counts, or as a class when the clone is expanded.

DNA: TGTGCCAGCAGCTCCGGGGTCGCGGCTCAGCCCCAGCATTTT; CDR3: CASSSGVAAQPQHF; J: TRBJ1-5; D: NA; size: NA; V: TRBV9
DNA: TGTGCCAGCAGCCCCATCAACACCGGGGAGCTGTTTTTT; CDR3: CASSPINTGELFF; J: TRBJ2-2; D: NA; size: NA; V: TRBV9
DNA: TGTGCCAGCAGCTTTGGCACCCACTCCTACGAGCAGTACTTC; CDR3: CASSFGTHSYEQYF; J: TRBJ2-7; D: NA; size: NA; V: TRBV7-9
DNA: TGTGCCAGCAGTAACACAGGGAGCACTGAAGCTTTCTTT; CDR3: CASSNTGSTEAFF; J: TRBJ1-1; D: NA; size: NA; V: TRBV6-4
DNA: TGTGCCAGCAGAGGGACAGGCCAGGGGAGCACTGAAGCTTTCTTT; CDR3: CASRGTGQGSTEAFF; J: TRBJ1-1; D: TRBD1; size: NA; V: TRBV28
DNA: TGTGCCAGCAGTTACGTGGGGCTTGGCTACACCTTC; CDR3: CASSYVGLGYTF; J: TRBJ1-2; D: NA; size: once; V: TRBV6-2/TRBV6-3
DNA: TGTGCCAGCAGTGGACTCAGGAATGAAAAACTGTTTTTT; CDR3: CASSGLRNEKLFF; J: TRBJ1-4; D: NA; size: NA; V: TRBV14
DNA: TGTGCCAGCAGTTACTCCGACAGGGTTGGTGAAAAACTGTTTTTT; CDR3: CASSYSDRVGEKLFF; J: TRBJ1-4; D: TRBD1; size: NA; V: TRBV6-5
DNA: TGTGCCAGCAGCCAAGGGTGGGAGGATGAAAAACTGTTTTTT; CDR3: CASSQGWEDEKLFF; J: TRBJ1-4; D: NA; size: NA; V: TRBV3-1/TRBV3-2
DNA: TGTGCCAGCAGTTACGGAGCCAACAACTATGGCTACACCTTC; CDR3: CASSYGANNYGYTF; J: TRBJ1-2; D: NA; size: once; V: TRBV6-2/TRBV6-3
DNA: TGTGCCAGTAGTATATGGGGCGTCGGTGATAATTCACCCCTCCACTTT; CDR3: CASSIWGVGDNSPLHF; J: TRBJ1-6; D: NA; size: NA; V: TRBV19
DNA: TGTGCCAGTAGTATCGGCGGGGGCGGCTCCTACGAGCAGTACTTC; CDR3: CASSIGGGGSYEQYF; J: TRBJ2-7; D: NA; size: NA; V: TRBV19
DNA: TGTGCCAGCAGCACACTAGCGGGATTGAACACCGGGGAGCTGTTTTTT; CDR3: CASSTLAGLNTGELFF; J: TRBJ2-2; D: TRBD2; size: NA; V: TRBV5-4
DNA: TGTGCCAGCAGCCCTTTGGCACAGGGGTTCAATGAGCAGTTCTTC; CDR3: CASSPLAQGFNEQFF; J: TRBJ2-1; D: TRBD1; size: NA; V: TRBV7-9
DNA: TGTGCCAGCACAAGCTCCAGGGAAAAACTGTTTTTT; CDR3: CASTSSREKLFF; J: TRBJ1-4; D: NA; size: NA; V: TRBV28
DNA: TGTGCCAGCAGCCACCTAGCTCCAGAGACCCAGTACTTC; CDR3: CASSHLAPETQYF; J: TRBJ2-5; D: NA; size: NA; V: TRBV3-1/TRBV3-2
DNA: TGTGCCAGCAGTTTCCTAGGTGATACGCAGTATTTT; CDR3: CASSFLGDTQYF; J: TRBJ2-3; D: NA; size: NA; V: TRBV12-3/TRBV12-4
DNA: TGTGCCAGCTCACCTTCAGGGGCCACCGGGGAGCTGTTTTTT; CDR3: CASSPSGATGELFF; J: TRBJ2-2; D: NA; size: NA; V: TRBV18
DNA: TGTGCCAGTAGTCCGGGGACAGGGGGGACCTACGAGCAGTACTTC; CDR3: CASSPGTGGTYEQYF; J: TRBJ2-7; D: TRBD1; size: NA; V: TRBV19
DNA: TGCGCCAGCAGCTTGAGCCTCACTAGTGACTACAATGAGCAGTTCTTC; CDR3: CASSLSLTSDYNEQFF; J: TRBJ2-1; D: NA; size: few; V: TRBV5-1
DNA: TGTGCCAGCAGTTTAAGGGGGACTAGCAGCACAGATACGCAGTATTTT; CDR3: CASSLRGTSSTDTQYF; J: TRBJ2-3; D: TRBD2; size: NA; V: TRBV28
DNA: TGTGCCAGTAGTCCTCCAACAGGGAGTGATGAAAAACTGTTTTTT; CDR3: CASSPPTGSDEKLFF; J: TRBJ1-4; D: NA; size: NA; V: TRBV19
DNA: TGTGCCAGCAGTGGGAGTGTGGTAGAGACCCAGTACTTC; CDR3: CASSGSVVETQYF; J: TRBJ2-5; D: NA; size: NA; V: TRBV2
DNA: TGTGCCAGCAGCGGACGGGGCGGGGATTCACCCCTCCACTTT; CDR3: CASSGRGGDSPLHF; J: TRBJ1-6; D: NA; size: NA; V: TRBV9
DNA: TGCGCCAGCAGCTGGGGAGGGACAGGAAATAATGAAAAACTGTTTTTT; CDR3: CASSWGGTGNNEKLFF; J: TRBJ1-4; D: TRBD1; size: few; V: TRBV5-1
DNA: TGCGCCAGCAGCCCTCGGGACAGGGACATTGGTGGCTACACCTTC; CDR3: CASSPRDRDIGGYTF; J: TRBJ1-2; D: TRBD1; size: NA; V: TRBV4-1
DNA: TGTGCCAGCAGCTTAGGGACCGAGCGGAACACCATATATTTT; CDR3: CASSLGTERNTIYF; J: TRBJ1-3; D: NA; size: NA; V: TRBV7-9
DNA: TGTGCCAGCAAACCGGGACAGACGTACACAGATACGCAGTATTTT; CDR3: CASKPGQTYTDTQYF; J: TRBJ2-3; D: TRBD1; size: NA; V: TRBV27
DNA: TGTGCCAGCAGTGAGGGACAGGGGTTTAATGGCTACACCTTC; CDR3: CASSEGQGFNGYTF; J: TRBJ1-2; D: TRBD1; size: once; V: TRBV6-1